This T cell receptor beta chain appears in the sequencing data of a study of blood T cell repertoires in COVID-19. Study background: The study drew acute and convalescent COVID-19 samples from the United States, Italy and Spain.

Only in-frame clones appear in the TCRdb table, and some are missing; sequencing was by immunoSEQ multiplex PCR. The sample shows 100,000 to 150,000 clones, around 82% of them seen only once. The V gene lost 3 bases and the J gene lost 7 bases, with 19 bases spanning the gap. CDR1 is SGDLS and CDR2 is YYNGEE in the germline V gene. CDR3 length equals 15 residues. The chain carries TRBV9 and TRBJ1-2; D not certain. The sequenced sample consisted of peripheral blood. The receptor was derived from an elderly man with active or convalescent COVID-19. The CDR3 loop reads CASSAEGFGSGGYTF. CDR3 nucleotide sequence: TGTGCCAGCAGCGCAGAGGGATTTGGAAGTGGTGGCTACACCTTC.